The 14 T cell receptor beta chains below were found in one sample sequenced in a study of radiotherapy plus CTLA-4 blockade in lung cancer. Libraries were prepared by immunoSEQ multiplex PCR; TCRdb keeps only in-frame clonotypes and omits some of them. The top ten clones hold 0.87% of a sample with fewer than 85,000 clones, around 86% of them seen once. The sequenced sample was peripheral blood, obtained from a patient treated with radiotherapy plus ipilimumab. These receptors all come from a human donor with non-small cell lung cancer who had stable disease on radiotherapy plus ipilimumab.

In this sample, this clone turned up once. The chain carries TRBV21-1 and TRBJ1-2. TRBV21-1 is termed a pseudogene. This CDR3 region has 12 residues. CDR3 DNA sequence: TGTGCCAGCCCTCTGGGACTCTGTGGCTACACCTTC. Encoded protein: CASPLGLCGYTF.

The V gene is TRBV5-1, the J gene TRBJ2-1; 10 nucleotides match TRBD2. Germline values: CDR1 SGHRS, CDR2 YFSETQ. Losses at the gene ends were 9 bases for V and 4 bases for J; bases not matched to a gene: 7. This CDR3 contains 14 residues. CDR3 nucleotide sequence: TGCGCCACCGGTACTAGCGGGACGTACAATGAGCAGTTCTTC. This encodes CATGTSGTYNEQFF. Looking up the rest from reference TRBV5-1 and TRBJ2-1 gives the full variable domain: KAGVTQTPRYLIKTRGQQVTLSCSPISGHRSVSWYQQTPGQGLQFLFEYFSETQRNKGNFPGRFSGRQFSNSRSEMNVSTLELGDSALYLCATGTSGTYNEQFFGPGTRLTVL.

This clone was counted only a few times. The V call is TRBV5-1, the J call TRBJ2-7; D gene unclear. V was trimmed by 2 bases and J by 2 bases, leaving 14 bases between them. Germline V gene lookup returns CDR1 SGHRS and CDR2 YFSETQ. The CDR3 runs to 15 residues. The CDR3 here is CASSLGPYPTYEQYF. Written as DNA, the CDR3 is TGCGCCAGCAGCTTAGGTCCCTACCCGACCTACGAGCAGTACTTC.

V usage is TRBV11-3 and J usage is TRBJ2-3, with D tentatively TRBD2 (6 bases). The CDR3 totals 15 residues. The V end lost 5 bases, the J end lost 4 bases, and 16 bases lay between the germline ends. Germline V gene data show CDR1 as SGHNT and CDR2 as YENEEA. CDR3 protein: CASSPGSSGADTQYF. CDR3 coding DNA: TGTGCCAGCAGCCCCGGGAGTAGCGGCGCAGATACGCAGTATTTT. The full variable domain, rest sourced from reference TRBV11-3 and TRBJ2-3, is EAGVVQSPRYKIIEKKQPVAFWCNPISGHNTLYWYLQNLGQGPELLIRYENEEAVDDSQLPKDRFSAERLKGVDSTLKIQPAELGDSAVYLCASSPGSSGADTQYFGPGTRLTVL.

This clone came up a few times. The rearrangement joins TRBV19 to TRBJ1-5, with a tentative D call TRBD1 (5 bases). In germline, CDR1 is LNHDA, CDR2 SQIVND (reference sequence). Trimming stripped 7 bases from V and 0 bases from J, with 19 bases between. CDR3 size: 17 residues. The chain's CDR3 is CASTRGEGLYSNQPQHF. The DNA of the CDR3 is TGTGCCAGTACCCGGGGGGAGGGTCTCTATAGCAATCAGCCCCAGCATTTT.

The rearrangement joins TRBV6-1 to TRBJ1-6, with D unclear. Germline lookup yields CDR1 MNHNS and CDR2 SASEGT. The V end lost 2 bases, the J end lost 9 bases, and 8 bases lay between the germline ends. The CDR3 has 13 amino acids. CDR3 coding DNA: TGTGCCAGCAGTGAATTGGGGAGTTCACCCCTCCACTTT. This sequence encodes CASSELGSSPLHF.

This sequence joins TRBV29-1 and TRBJ2-7, with 10 nucleotides matching TRBD2. There are 13 residues in the CDR3. V lost 5 bases, J lost 6 bases, and 7 bases stayed unmatched. CDR1 and CDR2 (germline): SQVTM, ANQGSEA. This CDR3 is CSVRLAGYGEQYF. The CDR3 nucleotides read TGCAGCGTTCGACTAGCGGGTTACGGCGAGCAGTACTTC.

The chain combines TRBV6-5 with TRBJ2-3; D remains unclear. The CDR3 runs to 16 residues. Germline CDR1 reads MNHEY; CDR2 reads SVGAGI. Trimming left V 1 base short and J 3 bases short, with 14 bases between. The CDR3 protein is CASSYFADSPTDTQYF. CDR3 coding DNA: TGTGCCAGCAGTTACTTCGCAGACTCCCCGACAGATACGCAGTATTTT.

The V and J genes are TRBV29-1 and TRBJ2-2, with D tentatively TRBD2 (6 bases). This CDR3 region has 14 residues. V lost 3 bases and J 6 bases, leaving 14 bases between the germline ends. Per germline, CDR1 SQVTM and CDR2 ANQGSEA. The DNA for the CDR3 is TGCAGCGTTGACGATGGGAGGAGGGCCGGGGAGCTGTTTTTT. This gives the protein CSVDDGRRAGELFF.

The gene calls are TRBV7-9 and TRBJ2-7, with TRBD2 identical over 8 bases. CDR3 length: 18 amino acids. Trimming at V came to 1 base and at J to 2 bases, leaving 13 bases not matched to a gene. Germline loops: CDR1 SEHNR, CDR2 FQNEAQ (reference sequence). The chain's CDR3 is CASSLGVSGKRRAYEQYF. The CDR3 region has the DNA TGTGCCAGCAGCTTAGGGGTTAGCGGGAAGAGGCGGGCCTACGAGCAGTACTTC. Based on the CDR3 plus reference TRBV7-9 and TRBJ2-7, the full variable domain is DTGVSQNPRHKITKRGQNVTFRCDPISEHNRLYWYRQTLGQGPEFLTYFQNEAQLEKSRLLSDRFSAERPKGSFSTLEIQRTEQGDSAMYLCASSLGVSGKRRAYEQYFGPGTRLTVT.

This clone was picked up a small number of times. This rearrangement joins TRBV6-6 to TRBJ2-2; the D is unclear. This CDR3 is built from 14 residues. CDR1 is MNHNY and CDR2 is SVGAGI in the germline V gene (reference sequence). V lost 6 bases and J lost 5, with 13 bases in between. For the CDR3, the DNA is TGTGCCAGCAGCGACACGGCCGGTACCGGGGAGCTGTTTTTT. This encodes CASSDTAGTGELFF.

The chain carries TRBV9 and TRBJ2-3; D tentatively reads TRBD1 or TRBD2 (5 bases each). Germline V CDR1 and CDR2: SGDLS, YYNGEE. This CDR3 has 16 amino acids. V was clipped by 0 bases and J by 2 bases, with 13 bases between them. In DNA, the CDR3 is TGTGCCAGCAGCGTAGTAGGGGACCTTACCACAGATACGCAGTATTTT. Protein sequence: CASSVVGDLTTDTQYF.

V and J are TRBV5-4 and TRBJ2-7, with a tentative D call TRBD2 (6 bases). This CDR3 comprises 12 residues. Deletions cut 0 bases from V and 6 bases from J, with 7 bases between. Germline V CDR1 and CDR2: SGHNT, YYREEE (reference sequence). The DNA for the CDR3 is TGTGCCAGCAGCTTGGAAGCGGGCGAGCAGTACTTC. Protein: CASSLEAGEQYF.

The chain combines TRBV2 with TRBJ2-2; 7 bases are shared with TRBD2. Germline loops: CDR1 SNHLY, CDR2 FYNNEI. With V trimmed by 4 bases and J by 2 bases, 4 bases remained unmatched. The CDR3 has 15 residues. Here the CDR3 reads CASSVGTINTGELFF. The CDR3, as DNA: TGTGCCAGCAGTGTGGGGACTATAAACACCGGGGAGCTGTTTTTT.